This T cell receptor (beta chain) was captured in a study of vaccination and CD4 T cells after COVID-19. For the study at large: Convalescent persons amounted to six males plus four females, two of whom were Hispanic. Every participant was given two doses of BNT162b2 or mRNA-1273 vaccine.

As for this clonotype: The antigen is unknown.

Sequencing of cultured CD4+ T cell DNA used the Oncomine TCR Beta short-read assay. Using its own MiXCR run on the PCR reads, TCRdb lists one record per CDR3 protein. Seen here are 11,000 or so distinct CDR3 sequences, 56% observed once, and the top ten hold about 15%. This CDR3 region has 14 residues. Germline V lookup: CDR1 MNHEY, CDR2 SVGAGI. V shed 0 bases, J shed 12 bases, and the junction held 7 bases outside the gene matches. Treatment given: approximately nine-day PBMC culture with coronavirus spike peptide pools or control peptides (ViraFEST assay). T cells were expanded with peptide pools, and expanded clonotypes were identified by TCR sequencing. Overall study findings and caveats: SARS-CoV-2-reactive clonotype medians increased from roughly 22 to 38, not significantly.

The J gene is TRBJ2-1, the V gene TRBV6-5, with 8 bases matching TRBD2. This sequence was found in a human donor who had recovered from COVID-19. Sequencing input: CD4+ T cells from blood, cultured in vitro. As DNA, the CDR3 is TGTGCCAGCAGTTACTCCCGCTTAGCGGGACGGCAGTTCTTC. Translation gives CASSYSRLAGRQFF.